Each of the 18 T cell receptor beta chains below was sequenced from the same sample in a study of CD4 T cell repertoires in COVID-19. Generated by immunoSEQ multiplex PCR, the TCRdb table keeps only in-frame clones and is missing some. The data hold approximately 75,000 clones, with 80% to 90% observed a single time. This material consisted of CD4+ T cells from peripheral blood, taken after recovery from COVID-19. The receptor source for this set is a human donor who had COVID-19.

The rearrangement links TRBV5-4 to TRBJ2-5, with 8 bases that match TRBD2. Trimming removed 4 bases from V and 2 bases from J; junction bases left unmatched: 13. Germline V gene lookup returns CDR1 SGHNT and CDR2 YYREEE (reference sequence). The CDR3 consists of 17 residues. The CDR3, as DNA: TGTGCCAGCAGCCAAAGCGGTAGCGGGACTAAACAAGAGACCCAGTACTTC. Protein: CASSQSGSGTKQETQYF.

This chain joins TRBV5-4 and TRBJ2-2; the match to TRBD2 covers 10 bases. There are 17 residues in the CDR3. Germline-derived CDR1 and CDR2 are SGHNT and YYREEE (reference sequence). J lost 5 bases, V lost 3 bases, and 10 bases had no gene match. This CDR3 reads CASSWGLLAGATGELFF. CDR3 in DNA: TGTGCCAGCAGCTGGGGTTTGCTAGCGGGGGCGACCGGGGAGCTGTTTTTT. Full variable domain (missing parts from reference TRBV5-4 and TRBJ2-2): ETGVTQSPTHLIKTRGQQVTLRCSSQSGHNTVSWYQQALGQGPQFIFQYYREEENGRGNFPPRFSGLQFPNYSSELNVNALELDDSALYLCASSWGLLAGATGELFFGEGSRLTVL.

A single count supports this clone. As DNA, the CDR3 is TGTGCCAGCAGTTGGAGGACAGCCTTTAACTATGGCTACACCTTC. This sequence encodes CASSWRTAFNYGYTF. The gene calls are TRBV28 and TRBJ1-2; D may be TRBD1 (6 bases). The CDR3 runs to 15 residues. Germline-derived CDR1 and CDR2 are MDHEN and SYDVKM. V lost 4 bases and J 1 base, leaving 13 bases between the germline ends.

The chain recombines TRBV7-2 with TRBJ1-5; D unresolved. The CDR3 is 14 amino acids. CDR1 is SGHTA, CDR2 FQGNSA, per germline. Trimming removed 5 bases at V and 3 bases at J, with 11 bases between. The CDR3 region is CASSPRGTNQPQHF. CDR3 nucleotide sequence: TGTGCCAGCAGCCCCCGGGGTACCAATCAGCCCCAGCATTTT.

This clone was seen a single time. CDR3 nucleotides: TGCGCCAGCAGCTTGGGGCTCCGGGAGCTGTTTTTT. Residues: CASSLGLRELFF. This chain joins TRBV5-1 and TRBJ2-2; D not certain. V lost 0 bases, J lost 9 bases, and 6 bases lay in between. The CDR3 is 12 amino acids. The germline V gene encodes CDR1 SGHRS and CDR2 YFSETQ.

J is TRBJ1-6 and V is TRBV6-5; maybe TRBD1 (6 bases). CDR3 length equals 14 residues. Germline V lookup: CDR1 MNHEY, CDR2 SVGAGI. The V and J ends lost 8 bases and 6 bases respectively, with 14 bases between them. The CDR3 reads CASYSRGGNSPLHF. The CDR3 nucleotides are TGTGCCAGCTATAGCAGGGGAGGTAATTCACCCCTCCACTTT.

This chain uses TRBV19 with TRBJ2-3; the match to TRBD2 covers 14 bases. Germline-derived CDR1 and CDR2 are LNHDA and SQIVND (reference sequence). With 5 bases clipped from V and 0 bases from J, the junction kept 7 bases outside the gene matches. This CDR3 comprises 18 residues. Written as DNA, the CDR3 is TGTGCCAGTAGTGGGGGACTAGCGGGAGCCCCTAGCACAGATACGCAGTATTTT. It codes for CASSGGLAGAPSTDTQYF. Combining the CDR3 with reference TRBV19 and TRBJ2-3 gives the whole variable domain DGGITQSPKYLFRKEGQNVTLSCEQNLNHDAMYWYRQDPGQGLRLIYYSQIVNDFQKGDIAEGYSVSREKKESFPLTVTSAQKNPTAFYLCASSGGLAGAPSTDTQYFGPGTRLTVL.

This rearrangement joins TRBV5-1 to TRBJ1-4, with TRBD1 identical over 10 bases. The ends lost 1 base at V and 8 bases at J; junction bases unmatched: 2. CDR1 SGHRS and CDR2 YFSETQ come from the germline V gene. The CDR3 extends over 14 amino acids. For the CDR3, the DNA is TGCGCCAGCAGCTTGAGGGACAGGGGCGAAAAACTGTTTTTT. Its translation: CASSLRDRGEKLFF.

The chain carries TRBV2 and TRBJ1-4, with a tentative D call TRBD1 (5 bases). The CDR3 runs to 14 residues. The germline V gene has CDR1 SNHLY and CDR2 FYNNEI. V was trimmed by 6 bases and J by 0 bases, leaving 8 bases between them. CDR3 in amino acids: CASRGAATNEKLFF. The CDR3 DNA reads as TGTGCCAGCAGAGGGGCCGCAACTAATGAAAAACTGTTTTTT.

The gene calls are TRBV5-6 and TRBJ1-6; D not resolved. Germline CDR1 and CDR2: SGHDT and YYEEEE. This CDR3 contains 15 residues. Trimming cost V 0 bases and J 10 bases, with 14 bases left between them. CDR3 residues: CASSLASSSGSPLHF. CDR3 nucleotide sequence: TGTGCCAGCAGCTTGGCCTCCTCAAGCGGCTCACCCCTCCACTTT.

The chain uses TRBV5-6 and TRBJ2-1; a weak D match, TRBD2 (6 bases). The CDR3 is made up of 16 amino acids. The germline CDR1 and CDR2 sequences are SGHDT and YYEEEE. Deletions cut 2 bases from V and 4 bases from J, with 16 bases between. The CDR3 region has the DNA TGTGCCAGCAGCTTCCGGGACTCACCCCGATACAATGAGCAGTTCTTC. Its protein is CASSFRDSPRYNEQFF.

The chain recombines TRBV13 with TRBJ2-5; D is possibly TRBD1 (6 bases). This CDR3 comprises 13 residues. Trimming removed 5 bases from V and 4 bases from J, with 11 bases in between. Germline V lookup: CDR1 PRHDT, CDR2 FYEKMQ (reference sequence). This chain's CDR3 is CASSPLQGETQYF. CDR3 nucleotide sequence: TGTGCCAGCAGCCCATTACAGGGAGAGACCCAGTACTTC.

The chain links TRBV6-5 to TRBJ1-1; TRBD1 matches 8 bases. CDR3 length: 14 amino acids. With 6 bases clipped from V and 4 bases from J, the junction kept 7 bases outside the gene matches. Germline CDR1 and CDR2: MNHEY and SVGAGI. The CDR3 protein is CASSGQGSSTEAFF. The CDR3, as DNA: TGTGCCAGCAGCGGACAGGGCTCGAGCACTGAAGCTTTCTTT.

CDR3 sequence (DNA): TGTGCCACCAGTGCAGGAGATAGCTGGAATCAGCCCCAGCATTTT. It codes for CATSAGDSWNQPQHF. This chain uses TRBV24-1 with TRBJ1-5; D ambiguous. The germline CDR1 and CDR2 sequences are KGHDR and SFDVKD. V lost 5 bases, J lost 4 bases, and 14 bases lay in between. The CDR3 loop spans 15 amino acids.

The V gene is TRBV2, the J gene TRBJ2-5; 7 positions agree with TRBD1. V dropped 2 bases and J dropped 4; count of bases not matched to a gene: 4. The V gene's germline CDR1 is SNHLY and CDR2 FYNNEI. The CDR3 has 14 amino acids. CDR3 amino acids: CASSEHRQGETQYF. Here the CDR3 DNA reads TGTGCCAGCAGTGAACACCGACAGGGAGAGACCCAGTACTTC.

The chain has TRBV4-1 and TRBJ2-3; 8 nucleotides match TRBD2. The CDR3 totals 15 residues. Germline V CDR1 and CDR2: MGHRA, YSYEKL. V lost 8 bases, J lost 4 bases, and 11 bases stayed unmatched. The CDR3 bases are TGCGCCAGCGGGACGGGGGGGGTGATGGCAGATACGCAGTATTTT. It yields the protein CASGTGGVMADTQYF.

The chain carries TRBV5-4 and TRBJ1-3, with 11 bases that match TRBD1. CDR1 is SGHNT, CDR2 YYREEE, per germline (reference sequence). This CDR3 has 19 amino acids. The V segment lost 4 bases and the J segment 2 bases; nucleotides outside the gene matches: 14. CDR3 region: CASSTGQGAGSLPGNTIYF. CDR3 sequence (DNA): TGTGCCAGCAGCACCGGACAGGGGGCCGGGTCTTTACCTGGAAACACCATATATTTT.

Only one count was recorded for this clone. J is TRBJ2-5 and V is TRBV3-1 (or the pseudogene TRBV3-2); D unresolved. The CDR3 covers 14 residues. V shed 1 base and J shed 4 bases, with 10 bases lying between them. In germline, CDR1 is LGHDT, CDR2 YNNKEL (reference sequence). CDR3 region: CASSQVVGAETQYF. The CDR3 nucleotides are TGTGCCAGCAGCCAAGTTGTGGGCGCAGAGACCCAGTACTTC.